The clone carrying this T cell receptor beta chain has a count of ten or more. Antigen unknown. The data were obtained in a study of CD8 T cells in ankylosing spondylitis. Findings of the study overall: Prior literature has documented some motif variants in synovial fluid and blood from reactive arthritis. Made up of several highly homologous variants, a TCR beta motif appeared characteristic of ankylosing spondylitis blood. In peripheral blood, disease-linked CD8+ clones occurred at relatively low frequencies.

This CDR3 is built from 15 residues. Trimming cost V 4 bases and J 4 bases; bases outside gene matches: 8. The germline CDR1 and CDR2 sequences are SGHTA and FQGNSA. Using quantitative 5'-RACE with molecular barcodes, the authors made TCR beta libraries. Each CDR3 protein is one row after TCRdb ran MiXCR on the 5' RACE reads. The sample carries around 130,000 distinct CDR3 sequences, over 7% recorded once. This sequence was found in a male donor with ankylosing spondylitis or in good health (not recorded which). This chain joins TRBV7-2 and TRBJ1-1; 8 bases match TRBD1. Sequenced input: blood, either unsorted or a sorted T cell fraction (not recorded which). The CDR3 DNA is TGTGCCAGCAGCTCCCAGACAGGGGTTGGCACTGAAGCTTTCTTT. This sequence encodes CASSSQTGVGTEAFF. The whole variable domain, filled in from reference TRBV7-2 and TRBJ1-1, reads GAGVSQSPSNKVTEKGKDVELRCDPISGHTALYWYRQSLGQGLEFLIYFQGNSAPDKSGLPSDRFSAERTGGSVSTLTIQRTQQEDSAVYLCASSSQTGVGTEAFFGQGTRLTVV.